A selection of T cell receptor beta chains follows, all from one sample in a study of response to subunit inactivated influenza vaccine. TCRdb re-called the RT-PCR reads with MiXCR, one entry per CDR3 protein. The sample holds about 570,000 distinct CDR3 sequences, about an eighth seen once. Sample: PBMCs from blood, taken on the day of vaccination. Receptors were obtained from a middle-aged man who received an inactivated influenza vaccine. The CDR3 runs from the conserved cysteine through the conserved F or W.

J gene: TRBJ2-7
V gene: TRBV10-3
CDR3 protein: CAISEGQPYEQYF

J gene: TRBJ2-5
V gene: TRBV13
CDR3 protein: CASSQGWGTPKETQYF

J gene: TRBJ2-5
V gene: TRBV7-9
CDR3 protein: CASSPRLAVVGETQYF

J gene: TRBJ2-3
V gene: TRBV4-3
CDR3 protein: CASSQDPVGGGITDTQYF

J gene: TRBJ2-7
V gene: TRBV5-5
CDR3 protein: CASSPAGQDFEQYF

J gene: TRBJ2-3
V gene: TRBV6-5
CDR3 protein: CASSLGRTQYF

J gene: TRBJ2-7
V gene: TRBV21-1
CDR3 protein: CASSRIVVGGGTYEQYF

J gene: TRBJ2-7
V gene: TRBV4-3
CDR3 protein: CASSQVWGGTYEQYF

J gene: TRBJ1-2
V gene: TRBV6-5
CDR3 protein: CASSYLTENYGYTF

J gene: TRBJ2-5
V gene: TRBV29-1
CDR3 protein: CSVEDPAGSVETQYF

J gene: TRBJ1-1
V gene: TRBV4-1
CDR3 protein: CASSRGVAGNTEAFF

J gene: TRBJ2-4
V gene: TRBV27
CDR3 protein: CASSLSRTLIAKNIQYF

J gene: TRBJ2-2
V gene: TRBV12-3/TRBV12-4
CDR3 protein: CASSPQPGHPNTGELFF

J gene: TRBJ2-5
V gene: TRBV4-2
CDR3 protein: CASSQVQGSLGSETQYF

J gene: TRBJ2-7
V gene: TRBV5-1
CDR3 protein: CASSTQGNEQYF

J gene: TRBJ2-3
V gene: TRBV4-3
CDR3 protein: CASSHRLDRGVSTDTQYF

J gene: TRBJ1-4
V gene: TRBV2
CDR3 protein: CASSEGRRRVNEKLFF

J gene: TRBJ2-5
V gene: TRBV4-2
CDR3 protein: CASSQDEKPGTQYF

J gene: TRBJ2-3
V gene: TRBV20-1
CDR3 protein: CSATGDRSDTQYF

J gene: TRBJ2-5
V gene: TRBV10-3
CDR3 protein: CAIADRGEETQYF

J gene: TRBJ1-5
V gene: TRBV4-2
CDR3 protein: CASSPLIQNQPQHF

J gene: TRBJ1-2
V gene: TRBV5-8
CDR3 protein: CASSHQENYGYTF

J gene: TRBJ1-6
V gene: TRBV20-1
CDR3 protein: CSATRGGSSYNSPLHF

J gene: TRBJ2-7
V gene: TRBV27
CDR3 protein: CASSLSFPGSSYEQYF

J gene: TRBJ2-5
V gene: TRBV18
CDR3 protein: CASSPPRQGQIVGTQYF